The rows below give T cell receptor beta chains drawn from one sample of a study of blood T cell repertoires in COVID-19. Profiled with immunoSEQ multiplex PCR; TCRdb holds only in-frame clones, not every one. The sample has 250,000 to 300,000 clones, approximately 77% seen once. The sequencing input was peripheral blood. These receptors were taken from a woman aged 18-30 years with acute or convalescent COVID-19. Both conserved end residues are part of each CDR3. Each record gives: J gene, V gene, clone size, D gene, CDR3 protein, CDR3 DNA. A D gene is named only where the DNA matches it firmly. For some rows the clone size is stated as once, few or many, or as a class when expanded; others skip it.

J: TRBJ1-6
V: TRBV27
size: .
D: TRBD1
CDR3: CASSLGQALTYRDSPLHF
DNA: TGTGCCAGCAGTCTGGGACAGGCCCTAACTTATAGGGATTCACCCCTCCACTTT

J: TRBJ1-2
V: TRBV9
size: few
D: .
CDR3: CASSQAVKNYGYTF
DNA: TGTGCCAGCAGTCAGGCAGTTAAAAACTATGGCTACACCTTC

J: TRBJ2-7
V: TRBV27
size: .
D: .
CDR3: CASSLSFGYEQYF
DNA: TGTGCCAGCAGTTTATCGTTCGGCTACGAGCAGTACTTC

J: TRBJ2-5
V: TRBV4-1
size: .
D: TRBD2
CDR3: CASSPTSGSWETQYF
DNA: TGCGCCAGCAGCCCAACCAGCGGGAGTTGGGAGACCCAGTACTTC

J: TRBJ1-5
V: TRBV6-6
size: .
D: .
CDR3: CASSYAGQSNQPQHF
DNA: TGTGCCAGCAGTTACGCAGGACAGAGCAATCAGCCCCAGCATTTT

J: TRBJ1-5
V: TRBV27
size: .
D: .
CDR3: CASSLIRGNGSNQPQHF
DNA: TGTGCCAGCAGTTTGATTCGGGGGAACGGGAGCAATCAGCCCCAGCATTTT

J: TRBJ2-3
V: TRBV11-2
size: .
D: .
CDR3: CASSRQASSDTQYF
DNA: TGTGCCAGCAGCCGACAGGCCTCCTCAGATACGCAGTATTTT

J: TRBJ2-7
V: TRBV10-3
size: .
D: .
CDR3: CAIKGGGSLSSYEQYF
DNA: TGTGCCATCAAGGGGGGCGGGAGCCTAAGCTCCTACGAGCAGTACTTC

J: TRBJ2-7
V: TRBV12-3/TRBV12-4
size: .
D: .
CDR3: CASSRDGSSEQYF
DNA: TGTGCCAGCAGTAGGGACGGGAGCTCCGAGCAGTACTTC

J: TRBJ1-5
V: TRBV7-9
size: .
D: TRBD1
CDR3: CASTTGVQPQHF
DNA: TGTGCCAGCACTACAGGGGTTCAGCCCCAGCATTTT

J: TRBJ2-7
V: TRBV30
size: .
D: .
CDR3: CAWNGGTYEQYF
DNA: TGTGCCTGGAACGGGGGAACCTACGAGCAGTACTTC

J: TRBJ2-7
V: TRBV9
size: .
D: TRBD2
CDR3: CASSVGLAGDDMGEQYF
DNA: TGTGCCAGCAGCGTAGGGTTAGCGGGAGATGATATGGGCGAGCAGTACTTC

J: TRBJ2-7
V: TRBV7-9
size: .
D: TRBD1
CDR3: CASTSGTGGRYEQYF
DNA: TGTGCCAGCACCTCGGGGACAGGGGGTCGCTACGAGCAGTACTTC

J: TRBJ1-1
V: TRBV28
size: .
D: TRBD1
CDR3: CASSSSDRENTEAFF
DNA: TGTGCCAGCAGTTCCTCGGACAGGGAGAACACTGAAGCTTTCTTT

J: TRBJ2-3
V: TRBV6-2/TRBV6-3
size: .
D: TRBD2
CDR3: CASSYLNSGRAGDTQYF
DNA: TGTGCCAGCAGTTACTTGAATAGCGGGAGGGCCGGGGATACGCAGTATTTT

J: TRBJ1-2
V: TRBV19
size: .
D: TRBD1
CDR3: CASTKGADRSYTF
DNA: TGTGCCAGTACAAAGGGGGCGGACAGATCCTACACCTTC

J: TRBJ1-4
V: TRBV11-2
size: .
D: TRBD1
CDR3: CASSSDRDPDEKLFF
DNA: TGTGCCAGCAGCTCCGACAGGGATCCGGATGAAAAACTGTTTTTT

J: TRBJ2-5
V: TRBV28
size: once
D: .
CDR3: CASSLMVFLRGGSGTEETQYF
DNA: TGTGCCAGCAGTTTAATGGTTTTTTTAAGGGGGGGGAGCGGGACGGAAGAGACCCAGTACTTC

J: TRBJ2-3
V: TRBV20-1
size: .
D: .
CDR3: CRAGSTDTQYF
DNA: TGCAGGGCGGGATCCACAGATACGCAGTATTTT

J: TRBJ2-7
V: TRBV28
size: few
D: TRBD1
CDR3: CASSFQYTGTGGYEQYF
DNA: TGTGCCAGCAGTTTCCAATACACCGGGACAGGGGGCTACGAGCAGTACTTC

J: TRBJ2-2
V: TRBV6-5
size: .
D: .
CDR3: CASSYFQGELFF
DNA: TGTGCCAGCAGTTACTTCCAGGGGGAGCTGTTTTTT

J: TRBJ1-6
V: TRBV30
size: .
D: .
CDR3: CALGVAETYNSPLHF
DNA: TGTGCCTTAGGGGTGGCAGAGACCTATAATTCACCCCTCCACTTT

J: TRBJ2-5
V: TRBV7-6
size: once
D: TRBD1
CDR3: CASSSKGRDRGHQETQYF
DNA: TGTGCCAGCAGCTCCAAGGGTAGGGACAGGGGGCACCAAGAGACCCAGTACTTC

J: TRBJ1-2
V: TRBV28
size: .
D: TRBD1
CDR3: CASRPTGKDGYTF
DNA: TGTGCCAGCAGGCCGACAGGGAAGGATGGCTACACCTTC

J: TRBJ1-6
V: TRBV7-2
size: .
D: TRBD1
CDR3: CASSLRTGVSSPLHF
DNA: TGTGCCAGCAGCTTACGGACAGGGGTTAGTTCACCCCTCCACTTT

J: TRBJ2-7
V: TRBV19
size: .
D: TRBD2
CDR3: CASSIGGSGSDEQYF
DNA: TGTGCCAGTAGTATAGGCGGGAGTGGTTCCGACGAGCAGTACTTC

J: TRBJ2-7
V: TRBV7-9
size: .
D: TRBD2
CDR3: CASSSGGKPYEQYF
DNA: TGTGCCAGCAGCTCGGGGGGGAAGCCCTACGAGCAGTACTTC

J: TRBJ1-2
V: TRBV14
size: few
D: .
CDR3: CASSQDRDYGYTF
DNA: TGTGCCAGCAGCCAAGACAGGGACTATGGCTACACCTTC

J: TRBJ2-5
V: TRBV13
size: .
D: .
CDR3: CASSLIRLGTTMETQYF
DNA: TGTGCCAGCAGCTTAATCCGCCTTGGGACAACGATGGAGACCCAGTACTTC

J: TRBJ1-2
V: TRBV2
size: .
D: .
CDR3: CASIAANTNYGYTF
DNA: TGTGCCAGCATCGCGGCAAATACTAACTATGGCTACACCTTC

J: TRBJ1-1
V: TRBV7-2
size: .
D: .
CDR3: CASSLAGQLNTEAFF
DNA: TGTGCCAGCAGCTTAGCTGGGCAGCTGAACACTGAAGCTTTCTTT

J: TRBJ2-1
V: TRBV4-3
size: .
D: TRBD2
CDR3: CASSQEASGRAYEQFF
DNA: TGCGCCAGCAGCCAAGAGGCTAGCGGGAGGGCCTATGAGCAGTTCTTC

J: TRBJ2-1
V: TRBV24-1
size: .
D: TRBD2
CDR3: CATSDSIAGVRVNEQFF
DNA: TGTGCCACCAGTGATTCCATAGCGGGAGTGCGGGTCAATGAGCAGTTCTTC

J: TRBJ1-5
V: TRBV4-2
size: .
D: .
CDR3: CASSPTDPPNQPQHF
DNA: TGTGCCAGCAGCCCCACAGATCCCCCCAATCAGCCCCAGCATTTT

J: TRBJ1-2
V: TRBV6-5
size: .
D: .
CDR3: CASTGNRDNYGYTF
DNA: TGTGCCAGCACTGGAAACAGGGATAACTATGGCTACACCTTC

J: TRBJ1-5
V: TRBV5-6
size: once
D: .
CDR3: CASSLRSNQPQHF
DNA: TGTGCCAGCAGCCTTCGTAGCAATCAGCCCCAGCATTTT

J: TRBJ2-1
V: TRBV12-3/TRBV12-4
size: .
D: .
CDR3: CASSLTAGIEFF
DNA: TGTGCCAGCAGCTTAACGGCCGGGATTGAGTTCTTC

J: TRBJ1-5
V: TRBV20-1
size: few
D: .
CDR3: CSASVQTSNQPQHF
DNA: TGCAGTGCTAGTGTACAGACAAGCAATCAGCCCCAGCATTTT